The rows below give T cell receptor beta chains drawn from one sample of a study of CD8 T cells in Susac syndrome. TCRdb itself ran the immunoSEQ multiplex PCR reads through MiXCR, one entry per CDR3 protein. The sample yields about 140,000 distinct CDR3 sequences, roughly 94% seen once. The sample taken for sequencing was CD4+ T cells from PBMCs. These receptors were taken from a human donor with Susac syndrome. Each CDR3 is given with its conserved first and last residue. A D gene is named only where the DNA matches it firmly. Clone size, where shown, is once, few, many, or a class for clones that have expanded.

>NA|NA|TRBV12-3/TRBV12-4|TRBJ1-2
TGTGCCAGCAGTAAGTCCACAGGGTATGGCTACACCTTC
CASSKSTGYGYTF
>TRBD2|NA|TRBV28|TRBJ2-1
TGTGCCAGCAACAGGCCGGGACTAGCGGGGGCAAATGAGCAGTTCTTC
CASNRPGLAGANEQFF
>NA|NA|TRBV29-1|TRBJ1-1
TGCAGCGTTTCCCAAGCCACAGCGAACACTGAAGCTTTCTTT
CSVSQATANTEAFF
>NA|NA|TRBV2|TRBJ2-3
TGTGCCAGCATCGCGGTCGCAGATACGCAGTATTTT
CASIAVADTQYF
>NA|NA|TRBV5-1|TRBJ1-6
TGCGCCAGCAGCCCCGGGGCCGTTAATTCACCCCTCCACTTT
CASSPGAVNSPLHF
>NA|NA|TRBV24-1|TRBJ2-5
TGTGCCACCAGTGATCCCCGGACTCGCCAAGAGACCCAGTACTTC
CATSDPRTRQETQYF
>NA|NA|TRBV7-3|TRBJ1-1
TGTGCCAGCAGTGTAGGGGAGGGCACTGAAGCTTTCTTT
CASSVGEGTEAFF
>NA|NA|TRBV28|TRBJ1-2
TGTGCCAGCAGTTTCGGCCCAGTCTATGGCTACACCTTC
CASSFGPVYGYTF
>NA|once|TRBV7-2|TRBJ2-7
TGTGCCAGCAGCTCGGTTGAACAGACCGAGCAGTACTTC
CASSSVEQTEQYF
>NA|few|TRBV18|TRBJ2-7
TGTGCCAGCTCACCACCGTCGTCGGTGTACGAGCAGTACTTC
CASSPPSSVYEQYF
>NA|NA|TRBV9|TRBJ2-2
TGTGCCAGCAGCCCCAACACCCGCCCAACCGGGGAGCTGTTTTTT
CASSPNTRPTGELFF
>NA|once|TRBV5-1|TRBJ1-1
TGCGCCAGCAGCACAGAAGGGAACACTGAAGCTTTCTTT
CASSTEGNTEAFF
>NA|once|TRBV30|TRBJ1-2
TGTGCCTGGAGTGGGGGAGGGTACTATGGCTACACCTTC
CAWSGGGYYGYTF
>TRBD2|NA|TRBV20-1|TRBJ2-7
TGCAGTGCGGATAGCGGGGGGGCGACGTACGAGCAGTACTTC
CSADSGGATYEQYF
>NA|NA|TRBV2|TRBJ1-2
TGTGCCAGCAGTCCACAGTATGGCTACACCTTC
CASSPQYGYTF
>NA|NA|TRBV30|TRBJ1-5
TGTGCCTGGAGTGCCAGGACCAATCAGCCCCAGCATTTT
CAWSARTNQPQHF
>NA|few|TRBV11-2|TRBJ2-4
TGTGCCAGCAGCTTAGATCTGGTTCCAAACATTCAGTACTTC
CASSLDLVPNIQYF
>NA|NA|TRBV20-1|TRBJ1-2
TGCAGTGCTAGACCCGGTTCGAGCCCCTATGGCTACACCTTC
CSARPGSSPYGYTF
>NA|NA|TRBV20-1|TRBJ2-2
TGCAGTGCTAGAGAAGGTCCTTGGGATTCCGGGGAGCTGTTTTTT
CSAREGPWDSGELFF
>NA|NA|TRBV20-1|TRBJ1-1
TGCAGCCACATCATGGGGACCACTGAAGCTTTCTTT
CSHIMGTTEAFF
>TRBD2|NA|TRBV15|TRBJ2-3
TGTGCCACCAGGAGTGCGGGAGTCAGGGCAGATACGCAGTATTTT
CATRSAGVRADTQYF
>NA|NA|TRBV29-1|TRBJ1-2
TGCAGCACTGACGGGGTCGGCTACACCTTC
CSTDGVGYTF
>NA|NA|TRBV18|TRBJ2-3
TGTGCCAGCTCACCACCGGTCACAGATACGCAGTATTTT
CASSPPVTDTQYF
>NA|NA|TRBV6-5|TRBJ1-1
TGTGCCAGCAGGAGACATGATGGGACTGAAGCTTTCTTT
CASRRHDGTEAFF
>NA|NA|TRBV30|TRBJ2-2
TGTGCCTGGAACGGTGGCGGGGAGCTGTTTTTT
CAWNGGGELFF
>TRBD1|NA|TRBV20-1|TRBJ2-4
TGCAGTGCCCCTGGACAGGGTGGATACATTCAGTACTTC
CSAPGQGGYIQYF
>TRBD1|NA|TRBV7-8|TRBJ1-2
TGTGCCAGCAGCCGATACCAACGGGGAGGGGGCAACTATGGCTACACCTTC
CASSRYQRGGGNYGYTF
>NA|once|TRBV28|TRBJ1-2
TGTGCCAGCAGGCCGGGCGACGGCGGCTACACCTTC
CASRPGDGGYTF
>NA|NA|TRBV30|TRBJ1-1
TGTGCCTGGAGTGCCCGGGACGGAAACACTGAAGCTTTCTTT
CAWSARDGNTEAFF
>NA|once|TRBV4-1|TRBJ2-1
TGCGCCAGCAGCCACCCTAGTGGGGTAGGGACTCGCAATGAGCAGTTCTTC
CASSHPSGVGTRNEQFF
>NA|NA|TRBV11-2|TRBJ2-1
TGTGCCAGCAGCCGACGAGGGGTTAGTGAGCAGTTCTTC
CASSRRGVSEQFF
>NA|NA|TRBV30|TRBJ1-2
TGTGCCTGGAGTGAGGGTTCGGGGACAATCGGCTACACCTTC
CAWSEGSGTIGYTF
>NA|NA|TRBV6-2/TRBV6-3|TRBJ2-1
TGTGCCAGCAGTTACTCCCGCTTCTTC
CASSYSRFF
>TRBD1|NA|TRBV28|TRBJ2-3
TGTGCCAGCAGTCTGGGACAGCCGGGAGATACGCAGTATTTT
CASSLGQPGDTQYF
>NA|NA|TRBV19|TRBJ2-1
TGTGCCAGTAGTATTTTGAATGAGCAGTTCTTC
CASSILNEQFF
>TRBD2|NA|TRBV5-1|TRBJ2-5
TGCGCCAGCAGCCCCGGGACTAGCGGGAGTATTCGAGAGACCCAGTACTTC
CASSPGTSGSIRETQYF
>NA|NA|TRBV20-1|TRBJ1-5
TGCAGTGCTAGTTTGGGTCTATTGGGTCAGCCCCAGCATTTT
CSASLGLLGQPQHF
>TRBD2|NA|TRBV20-1|TRBJ2-7
TGCAGTGCTAGTATTCTAGCGGGAGGGCCGCTTCATGAGCAGTACTTC
CSASILAGGPLHEQYF
>NA|NA|TRBV3-1|TRBJ2-6
TGTGCCAGCAGCGACGTGTGGACAGGGGCCAACGTCCTGACTTTC
CASSDVWTGANVLTF
>TRBD2|NA|TRBV11-2|TRBJ2-1
TGTGCCAGCAGCTTATCGGCGGGAGACCTGCCCTACAATGAGCAGTTCTTC
CASSLSAGDLPYNEQFF
>TRBD2|NA|TRBV30|TRBJ2-1
TGTGCCTGGAGTACGAGGACTAGCGGGAGGGGCCTGTCCTCCTACAATGAGCAGTTCTTC
CAWSTRTSGRGLSSYNEQFF